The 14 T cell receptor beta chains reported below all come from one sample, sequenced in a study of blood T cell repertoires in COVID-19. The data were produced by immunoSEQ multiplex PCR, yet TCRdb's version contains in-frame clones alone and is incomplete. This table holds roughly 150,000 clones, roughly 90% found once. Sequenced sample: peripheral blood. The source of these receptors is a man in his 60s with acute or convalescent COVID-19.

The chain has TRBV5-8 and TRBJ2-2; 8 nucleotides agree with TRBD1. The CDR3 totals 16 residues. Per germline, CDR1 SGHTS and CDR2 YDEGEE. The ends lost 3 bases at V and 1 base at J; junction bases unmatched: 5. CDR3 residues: CASSSGQAGNTGELFF. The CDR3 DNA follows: TGTGCCAGCAGCTCGGGACAGGCTGGGAACACCGGGGAGCTGTTTTTT.

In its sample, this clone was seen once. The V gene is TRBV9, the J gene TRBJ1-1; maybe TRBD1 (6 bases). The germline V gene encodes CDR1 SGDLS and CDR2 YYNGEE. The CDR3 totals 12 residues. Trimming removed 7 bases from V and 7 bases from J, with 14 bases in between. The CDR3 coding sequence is TGTGCCAGCGGGGGGGCGCGAGATGAAGCTTTCTTT. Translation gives CASGGARDEAFF.

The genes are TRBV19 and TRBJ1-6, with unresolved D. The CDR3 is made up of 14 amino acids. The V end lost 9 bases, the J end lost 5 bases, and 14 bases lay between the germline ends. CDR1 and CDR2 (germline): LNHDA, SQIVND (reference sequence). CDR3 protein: CASRPRRDNSPLHF. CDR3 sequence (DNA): TGTGCCAGCCGCCCCAGACGGGATAATTCACCCCTCCACTTT.

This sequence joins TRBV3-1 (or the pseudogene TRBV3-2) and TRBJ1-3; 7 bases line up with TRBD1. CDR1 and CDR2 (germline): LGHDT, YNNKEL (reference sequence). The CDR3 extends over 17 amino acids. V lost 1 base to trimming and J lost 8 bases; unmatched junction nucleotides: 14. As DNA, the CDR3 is TGTGCCAGCAGCCAAGCAGTGGCAGGGGGGACGGCCTACACCATATATTTT. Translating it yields CASSQAVAGGTAYTIYF.

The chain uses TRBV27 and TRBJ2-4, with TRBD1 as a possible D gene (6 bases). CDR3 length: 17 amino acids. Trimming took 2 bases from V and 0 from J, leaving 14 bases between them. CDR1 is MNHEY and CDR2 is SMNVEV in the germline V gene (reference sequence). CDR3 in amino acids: CASSLQGTLTAKNIQYF. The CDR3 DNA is TGTGCCAGCAGTTTACAGGGGACACTTACAGCCAAAAACATTCAGTACTTC.

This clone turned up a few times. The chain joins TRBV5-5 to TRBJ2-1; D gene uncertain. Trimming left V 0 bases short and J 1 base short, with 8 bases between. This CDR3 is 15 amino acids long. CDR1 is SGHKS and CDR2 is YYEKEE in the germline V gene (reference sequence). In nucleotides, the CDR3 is TGTGCCAGCAGCTTGGTTGCGGATTCCTACAATGAGCAGTTCTTC. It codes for CASSLVADSYNEQFF.

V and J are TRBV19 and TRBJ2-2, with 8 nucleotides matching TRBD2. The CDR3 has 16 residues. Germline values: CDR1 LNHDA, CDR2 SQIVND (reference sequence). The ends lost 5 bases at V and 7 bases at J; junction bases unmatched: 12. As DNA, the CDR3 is TGTGCCAGTAGTCCACAATTCGGGGGGGATTACGGGGAGCTGTTTTTT. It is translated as CASSPQFGGDYGELFF.

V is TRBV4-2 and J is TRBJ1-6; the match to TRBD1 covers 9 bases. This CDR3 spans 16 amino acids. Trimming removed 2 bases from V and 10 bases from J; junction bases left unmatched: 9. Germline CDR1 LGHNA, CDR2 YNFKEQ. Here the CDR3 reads CASSQNQDRGKSPLHF. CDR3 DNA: TGTGCCAGCAGCCAAAACCAGGACAGGGGAAAGTCACCCCTCCACTTT.

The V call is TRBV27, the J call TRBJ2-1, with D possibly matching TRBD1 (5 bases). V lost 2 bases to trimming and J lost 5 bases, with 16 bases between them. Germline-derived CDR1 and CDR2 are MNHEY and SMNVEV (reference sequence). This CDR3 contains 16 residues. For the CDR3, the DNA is TGTGCCAGCAGTTTAATTGGGCAGGGTTTGCACAATGAGCAGTTCTTC. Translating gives CASSLIGQGLHNEQFF.

As DNA, the CDR3 is TGTGCCGACCACGACAATGAGTTGCATGGCTACACCTTC. Protein product: CADHDNELHGYTF. V gene TRBV5-4 combines with J gene TRBJ1-2; D not certain. Germline CDR1 is SGHNT and CDR2 is YYREEE (reference sequence). The CDR3 covers 13 residues. The V end was cut by 10 bases, the J end by 6 bases, with 19 bases between.

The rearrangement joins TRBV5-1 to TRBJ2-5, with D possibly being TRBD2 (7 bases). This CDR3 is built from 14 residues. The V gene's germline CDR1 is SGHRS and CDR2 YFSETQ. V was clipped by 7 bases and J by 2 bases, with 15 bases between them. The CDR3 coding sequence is TGCGCCAGCGGCGCTGGGGGGGCGCAAGAGACCCAGTACTTC. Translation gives CASGAGGAQETQYF.

CDR3 in DNA: TGTGCCAGCAGCCAAGAGAGGCTTGGCTACACCTTC. It is translated as CASSQERLGYTF. The J gene is TRBJ1-2, the V gene TRBV3-1 (or the pseudogene TRBV3-2); no definite D call. CDR1 and CDR2 (germline): LGHDT, YNNKEL (reference sequence). Trimming shortened V by 0 bases and J by 7 bases, and 6 bases separated the two germline ends. The CDR3 consists of 12 residues.

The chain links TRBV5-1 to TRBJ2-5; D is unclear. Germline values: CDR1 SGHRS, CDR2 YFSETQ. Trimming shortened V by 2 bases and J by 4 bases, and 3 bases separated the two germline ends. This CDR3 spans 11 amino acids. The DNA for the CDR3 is TGCGCCAGCAGCTTTCTAGAGACCCAGTACTTC. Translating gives CASSFLETQYF.

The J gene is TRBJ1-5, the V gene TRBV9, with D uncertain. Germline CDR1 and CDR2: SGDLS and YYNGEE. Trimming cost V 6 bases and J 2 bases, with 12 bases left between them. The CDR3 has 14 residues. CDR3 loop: CASTSGLGNQPQHF. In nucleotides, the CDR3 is TGTGCCAGCACTTCCGGTTTAGGCAATCAGCCCCAGCATTTT.